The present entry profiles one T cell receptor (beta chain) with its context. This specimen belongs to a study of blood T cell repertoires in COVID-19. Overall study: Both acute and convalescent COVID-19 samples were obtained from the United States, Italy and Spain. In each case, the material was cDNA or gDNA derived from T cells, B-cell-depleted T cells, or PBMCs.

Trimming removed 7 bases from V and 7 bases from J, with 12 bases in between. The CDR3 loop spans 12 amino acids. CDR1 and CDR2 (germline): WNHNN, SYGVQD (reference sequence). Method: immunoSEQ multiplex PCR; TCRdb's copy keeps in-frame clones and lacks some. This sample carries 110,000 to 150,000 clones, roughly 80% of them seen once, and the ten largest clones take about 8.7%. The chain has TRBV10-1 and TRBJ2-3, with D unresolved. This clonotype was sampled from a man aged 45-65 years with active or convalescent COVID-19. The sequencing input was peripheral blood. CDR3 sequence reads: CASKADSNTQYF. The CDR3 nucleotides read TGCGCCAGCAAGGCAGACTCGAATACGCAGTATTTT.